This T cell receptor (beta chain) was obtained from a study of shared clonotypes between healthy human individuals. Study information: Donor ages ranged 18 to 49 years: a couple of women, a few men.

Sequenced by immunoSEQ multiplex PCR; TCRdb stores in-frame clones only, minus some. The sample has about 2.3 million clones, over 85% seen once. Both subsets, CD45RA+ naive and CD45RA-negative memory, were split from the CD4+ cells. Per the germline V gene, CDR1 is MNHEY and CDR2 is SVGAGI. Trimming shortened V by 5 bases and J by 3 bases, and 4 bases separated the two germline ends. The CDR3 runs 12 residues. Points from the study as a whole: Across a handful of donors, naive CD4 shared approximately 4.5%, naive CD8 around 4%, memory CD4 over 2%, memory CD8 approximately 0.4%.

Comments on this clone: Its antigen remains unidentified. Within the sample, other DNA sequences also encode this same CDR3.

V gene TRBV6-5 combines with J gene TRBJ2-2, with D uncertain. This clonotype was sampled from a man younger than 30 in good health. Some clones in this sample may be carry-over from other donors' samples. The sequencing input was naive CD4+ T cells from PBMCs. Subset noted: CD45RA+ positively selected. CDR3 amino acids: CASSRDTGELFF. In DNA form, the CDR3 reads TGTGCCAGCAGTAGGGACACCGGGGAGCTGTTTTTT.